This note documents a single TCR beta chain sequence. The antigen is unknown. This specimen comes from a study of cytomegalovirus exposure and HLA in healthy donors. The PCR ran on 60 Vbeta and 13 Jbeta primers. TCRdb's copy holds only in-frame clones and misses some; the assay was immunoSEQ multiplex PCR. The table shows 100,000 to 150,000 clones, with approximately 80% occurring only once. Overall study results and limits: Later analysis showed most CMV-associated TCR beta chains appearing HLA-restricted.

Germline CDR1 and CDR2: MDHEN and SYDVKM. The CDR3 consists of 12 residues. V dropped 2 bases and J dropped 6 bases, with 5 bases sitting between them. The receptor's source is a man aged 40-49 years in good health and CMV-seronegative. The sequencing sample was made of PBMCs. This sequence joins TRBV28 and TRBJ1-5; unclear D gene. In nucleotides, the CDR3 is TGTGCCAGCAGTTTAGAGGGTCAGCCCCAGCATTTT. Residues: CASSLEGQPQHF. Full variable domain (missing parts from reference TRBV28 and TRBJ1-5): DVKVTQSSRYLVKRTGEKVFLECVQDMDHENMFWYRQDPGLGLRLIYFSYDVKMKEKGDIPEGYSVSREKKERFSLILESASTNQTSMYLCASSLEGQPQHFGDGTRLSIL.